The 9 T cell receptor beta chains presented below share a single source sample, sequenced in a study of CD8 T cells in ankylosing spondylitis. Their antigens are not known. General observations from the study: A motif of under ten highly homologous TCR beta variants was seen as apparently characteristic of ankylosing spondylitis blood.

TCRdb itself ran the 5' RACE reads through MiXCR, one entry per CDR3 protein. The sample has 800,000 to 900,000 distinct CDR3 sequences; about 12% are singletons. Material for sequencing was blood, either unsorted or a sorted T cell fraction (not recorded which). The receptors were gathered from a male donor with ankylosing spondylitis.

V and J are TRBV4-1 and TRBJ1-5; D perhaps matches TRBD1 (6 bases). CDR3 length: 14 residues. Deletions cut 1 base from V and 2 bases from J, with 6 bases between. CDR1 and CDR2 (germline): MGHRA, YSYEKL. This chain's CDR3 is CASSQAGGNQPQHF. The CDR3 nucleotides read TGCGCCAGCAGCCAAGCAGGGGGCAATCAGCCCCAGCATTTT.

This clonotype has only a few counts. The J gene is TRBJ2-3, the V gene TRBV20-1, with D tentatively TRBD2 (5 bases). This CDR3 has 15 residues. The V and J ends lost 3 bases and 0 bases respectively, with 13 bases between them. CDR1 and CDR2 (germline): DFQATT, SNEGSKA (reference sequence). The CDR3 DNA follows: TGCAGTGCTAGTATTAGAAGAGGGAGCACAGATACGCAGTATTTT. It is translated as CSASIRRGSTDTQYF.

This clonotype was counted at least ten times. The rearrangement links TRBV7-2 to TRBJ1-1, with D possibly matching TRBD1 (6 bases). The CDR3 is 13 residues long. Germline values: CDR1 SGHTA, CDR2 FQGNSA. The V end was cut by 3 bases, the J end by 3 bases, with 8 bases between. The CDR3 nucleotides are TGTGCCAGCAGCTTTGGGGGCGACACTGAAGCTTTCTTT. Translated: CASSFGGDTEAFF. The whole variable domain, filled in from reference TRBV7-2 and TRBJ1-1, reads GAGVSQSPSNKVTEKGKDVELRCDPISGHTALYWYRQSLGQGLEFLIYFQGNSAPDKSGLPSDRFSAERTGGSVSTLTIQRTQQEDSAVYLCASSFGGDTEAFFGQGTRLTVV.

This clonotype was observed at least ten times. The V call is TRBV20-1, the J call TRBJ2-4, with unresolved D. Trimming took 5 bases from V and 7 from J, leaving 12 bases between them. The CDR3 has 12 amino acids. Germline-derived CDR1 and CDR2 are DFQATT and SNEGSKA (reference sequence). CDR3 coding DNA: TGCAGTGCTGGCCGGGTCGGCAACATTCAGTACTTC. It codes for CSAGRVGNIQYF.

This chain links TRBV7-2 with TRBJ2-3, with unresolved D. Germline V lookup: CDR1 SGHTA, CDR2 FQGNSA. The CDR3 loop spans 15 amino acids. With 5 bases removed from V and 6 bases from J, the gap between germline ends came to 18 bases. The CDR3 loop is CASSPAESRADTQYF. CDR3 nucleotide sequence: TGTGCCAGCAGCCCTGCCGAGTCACGAGCTGATACGCAGTATTTT.

The sample holds a few counts of this clonotype. V is TRBV5-1 and J is TRBJ2-7; tentatively, D is TRBD1 or TRBD2 (8 bases each). Germline V gene data show CDR1 as SGHRS and CDR2 as YFSETQ. V dropped 4 bases and J dropped 1 base, with 21 bases sitting between them. The CDR3 has 17 amino acids. CDR3 protein: CASSPGGAGQASYEQYF. CDR3 nucleotide sequence: TGCGCCAGCAGCCCCGGGGGGGCGGGACAGGCATCCTACGAGCAGTACTTC.

The chain has TRBV12-3 or TRBV12-4 and TRBJ2-7; unclear D gene. Trimming cost V 4 bases and J 0 bases, with 13 bases left between them. The CDR3 has 15 residues. The CDR3 bases are TGTGCCAGCAGTTCCTACCCGGATGTCTCCTACGAGCAGTACTTC. Translation: CASSSYPDVSYEQYF.

This sequence joins TRBV6-2 or TRBV6-3 and TRBJ1-1, with D possibly matching TRBD1 (5 bases). V gave up 2 bases and J gave up 1 base, with 11 bases separating them. The germline CDR1 and CDR2 sequences are MNHEY and SVGEGT. CDR3 length equals 15 residues. CDR3 DNA: TGTGCCAGCAGTTACCAGGACATCGGGAACACTGAAGCTTTCTTT. Its translation: CASSYQDIGNTEAFF.

In this sample, this clonotype turned up a few times. The V gene is TRBV7-3, the J gene TRBJ1-2; D uncertain. Germline CDR1 reads SGHTA; CDR2 reads FQGTGA. The V gene lost 0 bases and the J gene lost 8 bases, with 10 bases spanning the gap. The CDR3 contains 13 residues. The CDR3 is CASSLTGRSGYTF. As DNA, the CDR3 is TGTGCCAGCAGCTTAACGGGTCGATCCGGCTACACCTTC.